The 2 T cell receptor beta chains below were found in one sample sequenced in a study of regulatory T cells in long-lasting Graves disease. Through Arm-PCR of CDR3 regions and iRepertoire HTBI primers, TCR beta libraries were built. TCRdb re-analysed the multiplex PCR reads in MiXCR, keeping a single row per CDR3 protein. The sample includes about 500,000 distinct CDR3 sequences, roughly 16% seen only once; the top ten take 9% to 15%. Time point given: newly diagnosed GD, antithyroid drugs for less than 3 months. The TCR library was made from RNA that had been extracted from PBMCs in TRIzol. The same data also went into a second study, on T cells in Graves' hyperthyroidism and ophthalmopathy.

The sequencing used peripheral blood mononuclear cells (PBMCs), collected at new diagnosis, from a patient treated with antithyroid drugs. The receptors derive from a man aged 35 to 55 with Graves disease.

This clonotype showed up many times. The CDR3 protein is CSARGGGSGETQYF. In DNA, the CDR3 is TGCAGTGCTAGAGGGGGGGGCTCTGGCGAGACCCAGTACTTC. This chain uses TRBV20-1 with TRBJ2-5; the D gene is possibly TRBD2 (7 bases). In germline, CDR1 is DFQATT, CDR2 SNEGSKA (reference sequence). This CDR3 contains 14 residues. The V end lost 1 base, the J end lost 5 bases, and 14 bases lay between the germline ends.

This clonotype has at least ten counts. The chain recombines TRBV30 with TRBJ1-1; 7 bases match TRBD1. CDR3 length: 15 amino acids. In germline, CDR1 is GTSNPN, CDR2 SVGIG (reference sequence). Losses at the gene ends were 3 bases for V and 4 bases for J; bases not matched to a gene: 11. The CDR3 region has the DNA TGTGCCTGGAGCCCACCGACAGGGCTTGTCACTGAAGCTTTCTTT. Protein product: CAWSPPTGLVTEAFF.